This passage covers 16 T cell receptor beta chains from one sample sequenced in a study of blood T cells in healthy people across ages. Together with a sample-barcoded 5' primer, a J-beta primer mix was included in a second PCR lasting about 6 to 11 cycles. MiXCR was run by TCRdb on the 5' RACE reads, yielding one entry per CDR3 protein. Among roughly 2 million distinct CDR3 sequences listed, around 48% were seen once. Sequencing was done on a sample of blood. The receptors were sampled from a woman aged 35 to 49 in good health.

This sequence joins TRBV5-1 and TRBJ2-3, with a possible D match to TRBD2 (6 bases). The CDR3 runs 19 residues. Germline CDR1 reads SGHRS; CDR2 reads YFSETQ. Trimming removed 0 bases at V and 2 bases at J, with 22 bases between. CDR3 sequence: CASSLGDWGLPTATDTQYF. DNA of the CDR3: TGCGCCAGCAGCTTGGGGGACTGGGGTTTACCGACAGCCACAGATACGCAGTATTTT.

The chain couples TRBV4-3 to TRBJ1-1, with TRBD1 as a possible D gene (6 bases). The CDR3 loop spans 16 amino acids. The V gene lost 4 bases and the J gene lost 0 bases, with 15 bases spanning the gap. Germline assignment: CDR1 LGHNA and CDR2 YSLEER. The CDR3 loop reads CASSRSTGSLNTEAFF. The CDR3 DNA follows: TGCGCCAGCAGCCGGAGTACAGGGTCGTTGAACACTGAAGCTTTCTTT.

The rearrangement joins TRBV28 to TRBJ2-7; 12 bases are shared with TRBD2. The CDR3 contains 17 residues. V trimming: 4 bases; J trimming: 0 bases; junction bases outside the gene matches: 7. CDR1 MDHEN and CDR2 SYDVKM come from the germline V gene. CDR3 protein: CASSWGLAGTSSYEQYF. The CDR3, as DNA: TGTGCCAGCAGTTGGGGACTAGCGGGCACAAGCTCCTACGAGCAGTACTTC.

At least ten counts were recorded for this clonotype. The chain couples TRBV29-1 to TRBJ2-3, with TRBD2 matching over 8 bases. Trimming removed 2 bases from V and 8 bases from J; junction bases left unmatched: 0. This CDR3 region has 11 residues. Germline V gives CDR1 SQVTM, CDR2 ANQGSEA. In DNA form, the CDR3 reads TGCAGCGTTGAACTAGCGGGTACGCAGTATTTT. Translated, it gives CSVELAGTQYF.

The CDR3 nucleotides are TGTGCCAGCAGCGTAGCCGGATCACAGGGTTCTGGAACTGAAGCTTTCTTT. Its protein product is CASSVAGSQGSGTEAFF. This chain joins TRBV9 and TRBJ1-1; weak D call: TRBD1 (6 bases). V was clipped by 0 bases and J by 5 bases, with 20 bases between them. Per the germline V gene, CDR1 is SGDLS and CDR2 is YYNGEE. The CDR3 loop spans 17 amino acids.

The chain couples TRBV4-3 to TRBJ1-6, with D possibly being TRBD1 (5 bases). This CDR3 region has 14 residues. Germline values: CDR1 LGHNA, CDR2 YSLEER. Trimming shortened V by 0 bases and J by 7 bases, and 7 bases separated the two germline ends. The CDR3 here is CASSQDRVNSPLHF. Written as DNA, the CDR3 is TGCGCCAGCAGCCAAGACAGGGTCAATTCACCCCTCCACTTT.

This clonotype has more than one count but fewer than ten. The chain has TRBV12-3 or TRBV12-4 and TRBJ2-5; D not resolved. Trimming left V 5 bases short and J 1 base short, with 23 bases between. The CDR3 runs 18 residues. For the CDR3, the DNA is TGTGCCAGCAGTGACCCCTCGGCCTCAACGATTTCCCAAGAGACCCAGTACTTC. Translating gives CASSDPSASTISQETQYF.

This chain uses TRBV19 with TRBJ1-1; tentatively, D is TRBD1 (5 bases). This CDR3 has 14 amino acids. The germline V gene encodes CDR1 LNHDA and CDR2 SQIVND (reference sequence). Trimming removed 7 bases from V and 1 base from J, with 13 bases in between. The CDR3 DNA follows: TGTGCCAGTATATGGAGGGGCCGGAACACTGAAGCTTTCTTT. Protein product: CASIWRGRNTEAFF. The whole variable domain, remainder taken from reference TRBV19 and TRBJ1-1, is DGGITQSPKYLFRKEGQNVTLSCEQNLNHDAMYWYRQDPGQGLRLIYYSQIVNDFQKGDIAEGYSVSREKKESFPLTVTSAQKNPTAFYLCASIWRGRNTEAFFGQGTRLTVV.

The V and J genes are TRBV5-1 and TRBJ1-5, with D possibly matching TRBD1 (6 bases). Germline-derived CDR1 and CDR2 are SGHRS and YFSETQ. Trimming cost V 4 bases and J 4 bases, with 18 bases left between them. This CDR3 spans 16 amino acids. CDR3 DNA sequence: TGCGCCAGCAGCGAGGGGGGCCTAGGGGGTAATCAGCCCCAGCATTTT. This encodes CASSEGGLGGNQPQHF.

The chain carries TRBV4-1 and TRBJ1-3; TRBD1 matches at 7 bases. Trimming at V came to 0 bases and at J to 0 bases, leaving 2 bases not matched to a gene. CDR1 MGHRA and CDR2 YSYEKL come from the germline V gene. This CDR3 has 16 residues. CDR3 protein: CASSQEGTVSGNTIYF. The CDR3 DNA reads as TGCGCCAGCAGCCAAGAGGGGACAGTCTCTGGAAACACCATATATTTT.

The rearrangement uses TRBV4-3 and TRBJ1-5; 7 bases agree with TRBD1. This CDR3 is built from 16 residues. Germline CDR1 is LGHNA and CDR2 is YSLEER. Trimming at V came to 3 bases and at J to 7 bases, leaving 12 bases not matched to a gene. The CDR3: CASSQDYRGKNQPQHF. DNA of the CDR3: TGCGCCAGCAGCCAGGATTACAGGGGCAAGAACCAGCCCCAGCATTTT.

This chain joins TRBV24-1 and TRBJ1-2, with a possible D match to TRBD1 (5 bases). Trimming pared 8 bases from V and 0 bases from J, leaving 21 bases between. Per germline, CDR1 KGHDR and CDR2 SFDVKD. The CDR3 contains 17 residues. This CDR3 is CATILGTTDKTNYGYTF. The CDR3, as DNA: TGTGCCACCATCCTGGGTACGACGGACAAAACTAACTATGGCTACACCTTC.

This chain uses TRBV20-1 with TRBJ2-5; no reliable D call. The ends were cut back, 2 bases at V and 3 bases at J, with 19 bases in the middle. CDR1 and CDR2 from the germline V gene are DFQATT and SNEGSKA (reference sequence). The CDR3 loop spans 16 amino acids. The CDR3 nucleotides are TGCAGTGCTAGACACTCCTGGTCCTACCCGGAAGAGACCCAGTACTTC. Its protein is CSARHSWSYPEETQYF.

In its sample, this clonotype was seen a few times. The V and J genes are TRBV20-1 and TRBJ2-7; either TRBD1 or TRBD2 may supply D (6 bases each). Trimming took off 8 bases at V and 0 bases at J, with 17 bases between the two ends. CDR1 DFQATT and CDR2 SNEGSKA come from the germline V gene (reference sequence). The CDR3 covers 14 residues. The CDR3 DNA reads as TGCAGTACAAGAGGGGGGACAAGCTCCTACGAGCAGTACTTC. The encoded protein is CSTRGGTSSYEQYF.

The rearrangement joins TRBV11-2 to TRBJ1-2, with D tentatively TRBD1 (5 bases). V was shortened by 0 bases and J by 4 bases, with 12 bases between the two germline ends. Germline CDR1 is SGHAT and CDR2 is FQNNGV. The length of the CDR3 is 15 residues. CDR3 protein: CASSLDDSDRYGYTF. The CDR3, as DNA: TGTGCCAGCAGCTTAGACGACAGCGACCGCTATGGCTACACCTTC.

The sample holds one count of this clonotype. This chain uses TRBV20-1 with TRBJ2-3; TRBD1 agrees at 10 bases. V gave up 0 bases and J gave up 3 bases; unmatched junction bases: 9. There are 17 residues in the CDR3. Germline V gene data show CDR1 as DFQATT and CDR2 as SNEGSKA (reference sequence). The CDR3 sequence is CSARDGRQGARTDTQYF. As DNA, the CDR3 is TGCAGTGCTAGAGATGGACGACAGGGGGCGAGGACAGATACGCAGTATTTT.